Below, 22 T cell receptor beta chains from the same sample are listed, as sequenced in a study of blood T cell repertoires in COVID-19. The table came from immunoSEQ multiplex PCR; TCRdb's copy has only in-frame clones and leaves some out. Of tens of thousands of clones in the sample, 87% were seen once. Material: peripheral blood. All receptors come from a human donor in a cohort sampled during active COVID-19.

A single count supports this clone. The chain links TRBV5-1 to TRBJ2-1; 8 bases fit TRBD1. Per the germline V gene, CDR1 is SGHRS and CDR2 is YFSETQ. V was clipped by 4 bases and J by 4 bases; unmatched bases: 7. The CDR3 totals 15 residues. The CDR3 sequence: CASSIGTGSYNEQFF. In DNA, the CDR3 is TGCGCCAGCAGCATCGGGACAGGATCTTACAATGAGCAGTTCTTC.

Comment on this clone: One end of the junction fails to match germline, which may point to a read error. This rearrangement joins TRBV7-7 to TRBJ2-3; 9 nucleotides match TRBD2. The CDR3 consists of 16 residues. Looked up from germline, CDR1 is SSHAT and CDR2 is FNYEAQ (reference sequence). The CDR3 reads CASSLSGGGATDTQYF. The CDR3 nucleotides read TGTGCTAGCAGCTTAAGCGGCGGGGGGGCTACAGATACGCAGTATTTT.

The rearrangement links TRBV21-1 to TRBJ2-5; TRBD1 reflects the table's D call only, with no check against the DNA. TRBV21-1 is tagged as a pseudogene. This CDR3 region has 15 residues. The CDR3 loop reads CASSSRDTPGETQYF. The DNA of the CDR3 is TGTGCCAGCAGCAGCCGGGACACGCCGGGGGAGACCCAGTACTTC.

The rearrangement links TRBV2 to TRBJ1-4; 7 bases map to TRBD1. After removal of 7 bases from V and 5 bases from J, the junction contained 7 bases not matched to a gene. The CDR3 has 14 amino acids. Germline lookup yields CDR1 SNHLY and CDR2 FYNNEI. CDR3 region: CASNPGQMNEKLFF. The DNA for the CDR3 is TGTGCCAGCAATCCGGGACAGATGAATGAAAAACTGTTTTTT. Together with reference TRBV2 and TRBJ1-4, the CDR3 gives the full variable domain: EPEVTQTPSHQVTQMGQEVILRCVPISNHLYFYWYRQILGQKVEFLVSFYNNEISEKSEIFDDQFSVERPDGSNFTLKIRSTKLEDSAMYFCASNPGQMNEKLFFGSGTQLSVL.

The chain employs TRBV18 and TRBJ1-2; 9 nucleotides agree with TRBD1. Germline CDR1 is KGHSH and CDR2 is LQKENI. The J segment lost 3 bases and the V segment lost 3 bases, leaving 11 bases of the junction unmatched. The CDR3 spans 17 residues. The CDR3 here is CASSPIQLTGGHYGYTF. CDR3 DNA sequence: TGTGCCAGCTCACCCATCCAACTCACAGGGGGCCACTATGGCTACACCTTC.

This chain joins TRBV4-1 and TRBJ1-2, with D unresolved. This CDR3 region has 14 residues. Germline CDR1 and CDR2: MGHRA and YSYEKL. The V end lost 0 bases, the J end lost 4 bases, and 9 bases lay between the germline ends. The CDR3 here is CASSQDPAGYGYTF. As DNA, the CDR3 is TGCGCCAGCAGCCAAGATCCTGCAGGCTATGGCTACACCTTC.

The chain combines TRBV9 with TRBJ2-7, with 9 bases that match TRBD2. Germline V CDR1 and CDR2: SGDLS, YYNGEE. The CDR3 extends over 19 amino acids. J was trimmed by 4 bases and V by 0 bases; bases with no gene match: 17. The chain's CDR3 is CASSVDQAGGRPTEYEQYF. In nucleotides, the CDR3 is TGTGCCAGCAGCGTAGATCAAGCGGGGGGCCGACCCACTGAATACGAGCAGTACTTC.

The chain uses TRBV20-1 and TRBJ2-7; D unresolved. The germline V and J ends were trimmed by 0 bases and 6 bases, with 6 bases remaining between them. The CDR3 runs to 11 residues. Germline values: CDR1 DFQATT, CDR2 SNEGSKA (reference sequence). This CDR3 is CSARDSGEQYF. DNA for the CDR3: TGCAGTGCTAGAGATTCAGGCGAGCAGTACTTC.

The V gene is TRBV6-5, the J gene TRBJ2-3, with a tentative D call TRBD2 (6 bases). With 0 bases removed from V and 0 bases from J, the gap between germline ends came to 10 bases. The germline CDR1 and CDR2 sequences are MNHEY and SVGAGI. The CDR3 totals 16 residues. This chain's CDR3 is CASSYSPRGSTDTQYF. As DNA, the CDR3 is TGTGCCAGCAGTTACTCCCCACGGGGGAGCACAGATACGCAGTATTTT.

Concerning this clone: No DNA is shown, since the ends of the CDR3 on it are uncertain; the CDR3 is the one TCRdb lists. The J gene is TRBJ1-5, the V gene TRBV5-1; the tabulated D call, TRBD1, remains unverified against the DNA. The CDR3 is 18 amino acids in total, end residues counted. The germline V gene encodes CDR1 SGHRS and CDR2 YFSETQ. The CDR3: CATKFGQGGEYECQPQHF.

The chain couples TRBV9 to TRBJ2-3; TRBD2 matches 9 bases. J was trimmed by 3 bases and V by 0 bases; bases with no gene match: 8. Germline CDR1 and CDR2: SGDLS and YYNGEE. The CDR3 totals 17 residues. CDR3 in DNA: TGTGCCAGCAGCGTAGCTGGTGGGCTAGCGGGAACAGATACGCAGTATTTT. This codes for CASSVAGGLAGTDTQYF.

The table lists this clone with a few counts. J is TRBJ2-5 and V is TRBV30, with D possibly being TRBD2 (6 bases). V lost 7 bases, J lost 4 bases, and 13 bases lay in between. CDR1 is GTSNPN, CDR2 SVGIG, per germline (reference sequence). This CDR3 comprises 12 residues. CDR3: CASGESGETQYF. The CDR3 DNA follows: TGTGCCTCGGGGGAATCGGGAGAGACCCAGTACTTC.

V gene TRBV2 combines with J gene TRBJ1-5; TRBD1 aligns across 8 bases. CDR1 SNHLY and CDR2 FYNNEI come from the germline V gene. V shed 6 bases and J 6 bases; nucleotides not matched to a gene: 10. CDR3 length: 15 residues. As DNA, the CDR3 is TGTGCCAGCAGCGCGGACAGGGAGTGGGGTCAGCCCCAGCATTTT. It specifies CASSADREWGQPQHF. Filled out from reference TRBV2 and TRBJ1-5, the complete variable domain reads EPEVTQTPSHQVTQMGQEVILRCVPISNHLYFYWYRQILGQKVEFLVSFYNNEISEKSEIFDDQFSVERPDGSNFTLKIRSTKLEDSAMYFCASSADREWGQPQHFGDGTRLSIL.

The rearrangement uses TRBV19 and TRBJ1-1; D not certain. This CDR3 spans 14 amino acids. Trimming took off 0 bases at V and 5 bases at J, with 10 bases between the two ends. The germline gives CDR1 LNHDA, CDR2 SQIVND (reference sequence). The CDR3 loop reads CASSIDRDSTEAFF. Here the CDR3 DNA reads TGTGCCAGTAGTATAGATCGCGACTCAACTGAAGCTTTCTTT.

V usage is TRBV14 and J usage is TRBJ2-3; D remains ambiguous. This CDR3 has 13 residues. V was shortened by 1 base and J by 2 bases, with 4 bases between the two germline ends. Germline CDR1 and CDR2: SGHDN and FVKESK. The CDR3 sequence is CASSQVHTDTQYF. CDR3 bases: TGTGCCAGCAGCCAAGTTCACACAGATACGCAGTATTTT.

This clone appeared once. The chain uses TRBV7-2 and TRBJ1-2; 8 nucleotides agree with TRBD1. Per germline, CDR1 SGHTA and CDR2 FQGNSA. This CDR3 comprises 15 residues. With V trimmed by 0 bases and J by 4 bases, 4 bases remained unmatched. In DNA form, the CDR3 reads TGTGCCAGCAGCTTAGCCCGGACAGGGCTCTATGGCTACACCTTC. This encodes CASSLARTGLYGYTF.

V gene TRBV6-5 combines with J gene TRBJ1-5, with 12 bases matching TRBD1. Trimming removed 8 bases from V and 7 bases from J; junction bases left unmatched: 9. Germline CDR1 reads MNHEY; CDR2 reads SVGAGI. This CDR3 region has 15 residues. In nucleotides, the CDR3 is TGTGCCAGCCTCTTCGGGACAGGGGGCGGGCAGCCCCAGCATTTT. This encodes CASLFGTGGGQPQHF.

V usage is TRBV15 and J usage is TRBJ1-1, with a possible D match to TRBD1 (6 bases). Per germline, CDR1 LNHNV and CDR2 YYDKDF (reference sequence). V was clipped by 3 bases and J by 5 bases, with 13 bases between them. The CDR3 length is 14 residues. The CDR3 loop is CATSRDIRGTEAFF. The CDR3 DNA sequence: TGTGCCACCAGCAGGGACATAAGGGGGACTGAAGCTTTCTTT.

The V gene is TRBV2, the J gene TRBJ1-5; no reliable D call. This CDR3 is built from 14 residues. Per the germline V gene, CDR1 is SNHLY and CDR2 is FYNNEI. The germline V and J ends were trimmed by 4 bases and 5 bases, with 12 bases remaining between them. CDR3 nucleotides: TGTGCCAGCAGTGGGACTCAGAGAGATCAGCCCCAGCATTTT. This encodes CASSGTQRDQPQHF. The full variable domain, in which reference TRBV2 and TRBJ1-5 provide the parts outside the CDR3, is EPEVTQTPSHQVTQMGQEVILRCVPISNHLYFYWYRQILGQKVEFLVSFYNNEISEKSEIFDDQFSVERPDGSNFTLKIRSTKLEDSAMYFCASSGTQRDQPQHFGDGTRLSIL.

The chain couples TRBV3-1 (or the pseudogene TRBV3-2) to TRBJ1-6; 9 positions agree with TRBD1. The CDR3 consists of 16 residues. J lost 11 bases, V lost 1 base, and 9 bases had no gene match. CDR1 is LGHDT and CDR2 is YNNKEL in the germline V gene (reference sequence). This chain's CDR3 is CASSQAKGTGSPPLHF. The CDR3 nucleotides are TGTGCCAGCAGCCAAGCGAAGGGGACAGGGTCCCCACCCCTCCACTTT.

The DNA for the CDR3 is TGTGCCAGCAGCTTCGGGGGTACCATGAACACTGAAGCTTTCTTT. Encoded protein: CASSFGGTMNTEAFF. The V call is TRBV7-2, the J call TRBJ1-1, with D perhaps TRBD1 (5 bases). V was clipped by 3 bases and J by 0 bases, with 11 bases between them. Germline CDR1 SGHTA, CDR2 FQGNSA. The CDR3 covers 15 residues.

V and J are TRBV25-1 and TRBJ1-4, with D possibly matching TRBD1 (5 bases). V lost 1 base, J lost 4 bases, and 13 bases lay in between. There are 16 residues in the CDR3. Germline V lookup: CDR1 MGHDK, CDR2 SYGVNS. CDR3 protein: CASSEWAGRGNEKLFF. The CDR3 DNA reads as TGTGCCAGCAGTGAATGGGCAGGGCGAGGTAATGAAAAACTGTTTTTT.